Listed here are 28 T cell receptor beta chains from one sample, sequenced in a study of T cell repertoires in ileal Crohn's disease. Assay: immunoSEQ multiplex PCR; the TCRdb copy retains only in-frame clones and omits some. The profile shows about 7,800 clones, roughly 85% of them singletons. Indicated time point: inflamed ileum from the surgical specimen. The specimen sequenced was ileal tissue. The receptor source for this set is an adult with Crohn's disease.

A few counts support this clone. This specimen includes other DNA sequences encoding the same CDR3. The chain joins TRBV6-4 to TRBJ1-1; the D gene is possibly TRBD1 (5 bases). The CDR3 has 13 residues. Germline V gives CDR1 MRHNA, CDR2 SNTAGT. V lost 6 bases, J lost 2 bases, and 10 bases lay in between. The CDR3: CASSRTGNTEAFF. The CDR3, as DNA: TGTGCCAGCAGCCGTACAGGTAACACTGAAGCTTTCTTT.

CDR3 nucleotides: TGTGCCTGGAGTGCGGGCTGGGGGGCAGGGGGCTTTGGTGAAGCTTTCTTT. As protein: CAWSAGWGAGGFGEAFF. V usage is TRBV30 and J usage is TRBJ1-1; 8 bases are shared with TRBD1. CDR1 GTSNPN and CDR2 SVGIG come from the germline V gene (reference sequence). The CDR3 contains 17 residues. V was clipped by 1 base and J by 7 bases; unmatched bases: 17.

The chain uses TRBV30 and TRBJ2-3; the match to TRBD2 covers 8 bases. Germline lookup yields CDR1 GTSNPN and CDR2 SVGIG (reference sequence). The CDR3 is 18 amino acids. J was trimmed by 3 bases and V by 1 base; bases with no gene match: 15. The CDR3 reads CAWSDPPPSGGGTDTQYF. The CDR3 region has the DNA TGTGCCTGGAGTGACCCCCCTCCCTCCGGGGGGGGGACAGATACGCAGTATTTT.

This clone is a singleton in its sample. The J gene is TRBJ1-4, the V gene TRBV5-4; D remains ambiguous. This CDR3 has 13 residues. The germline V and J ends were trimmed by 3 bases and 0 bases, with 3 bases remaining between them. The germline CDR1 and CDR2 sequences are SGHNT and YYREEE (reference sequence). DNA of the CDR3: TGTGCCAGCAGCTCCCCAACTAATGAAAAACTGTTTTTT. It is translated as CASSSPTNEKLFF.

The rearrangement links TRBV28 to TRBJ1-1, with a weak D call TRBD1 (5 bases). Germline CDR1 and CDR2: MDHEN and SYDVKM. The CDR3 runs 17 residues. The V end lost 1 base, the J end lost 1 base, and 16 bases lay between the germline ends. As DNA, the CDR3 is TGTGCCAGCAGTTTATTGGGGGTTTCTGCTCCGAACACTGAAGCTTTCTTT. Translation gives CASSLLGVSAPNTEAFF.

This rearrangement joins TRBV19 to TRBJ2-5; 10 positions agree with TRBD2. CDR1 is LNHDA, CDR2 SQIVND, per germline (reference sequence). The CDR3 runs 14 residues. The V segment lost 6 bases and the J segment 5 bases; nucleotides outside the gene matches: 6. In DNA, the CDR3 is TGTGCCAGTAGAGCGGGGGGGCCTGGTGAGACCCAGTACTTC. Translation gives CASRAGGPGETQYF. The whole variable domain, filled in from reference TRBV19 and TRBJ2-5, reads DGGITQSPKYLFRKEGQNVTLSCEQNLNHDAMYWYRQDPGQGLRLIYYSQIVNDFQKGDIAEGYSVSREKKESFPLTVTSAQKNPTAFYLCASRAGGPGETQYFGPGTRLLVL.

J is TRBJ1-1 and V is TRBV5-6, with D unresolved. Germline loops: CDR1 SGHDT, CDR2 YYEEEE. The CDR3 sequence is 13 residues long. Trimming stripped 2 bases from V and 0 bases from J, with 5 bases between. The CDR3 region is CASSLTVNTEAFF. CDR3 DNA sequence: TGTGCCAGCAGCTTAACAGTGAACACTGAAGCTTTCTTT.

The chain has TRBV7-2 and TRBJ2-5, with no clear D. Per the germline V gene, CDR1 is SGHTA and CDR2 is FQGNSA. The CDR3 length is 13 residues. Trimming left V 5 bases short and J 2 bases short, with 9 bases between. In DNA form, the CDR3 reads TGTGCCAGCAGCCAAAGGCCGCAAGAGACCCAGTACTTC. Protein sequence: CASSQRPQETQYF.

The chain combines TRBV5-1 with TRBJ1-5, with 9 bases identical to TRBD1. Germline V lookup: CDR1 SGHRS, CDR2 YFSETQ. The V and J ends lost 2 bases and 3 bases, in that order; junction bases with no gene match: 3. The CDR3 contains 15 residues. CDR3: CASSFGTGNNQPQHF. CDR3 in DNA: TGCGCCAGCAGCTTTGGGACAGGGAACAATCAGCCCCAGCATTTT.

In its sample, this clone was seen once. This chain uses TRBV5-4 with TRBJ1-2, with D hard to call. Germline assignment: CDR1 SGHNT and CDR2 YYREEE (reference sequence). The V end was cut by 4 bases, the J end by 7 bases, with 11 bases between. CDR3 length: 12 amino acids. CDR3 DNA: TGTGCCAGCAGCCACGCCCTGGGTGGCTACACCTTC. The encoded protein is CASSHALGGYTF.

The chain combines TRBV2 with TRBJ2-4; D gene ambiguous. Looked up from germline, CDR1 is SNHLY and CDR2 is FYNNEI. Trimming took off 1 base at V and 0 bases at J, with 13 bases between the two ends. CDR3 length equals 17 residues. This CDR3 reads CASSEVGQSLAKNIQYF. CDR3 nucleotides: TGTGCCAGCAGTGAAGTCGGGCAGTCCTTAGCCAAAAACATTCAGTACTTC.

The gene calls are TRBV7-8 and TRBJ2-7, with 8 bases aligning to TRBD1. The CDR3 is 14 amino acids. V dropped 5 bases and J dropped 0; count of bases not matched to a gene: 3. Germline V lookup: CDR1 SGHVS, CDR2 FQNEAQ. CDR3 sequence reads: CASSIGQGSYEQYF. CDR3 DNA: TGTGCCAGCAGCATAGGACAGGGCTCCTACGAGCAGTACTTC.

The rearrangement links TRBV30 to TRBJ1-5, with 7 bases matching TRBD1. V was clipped by 5 bases and J by 4 bases; unmatched bases: 8. The CDR3 spans 14 residues. Germline values: CDR1 GTSNPN, CDR2 SVGIG (reference sequence). The DNA of the CDR3 is TGTGCCTGGGGCCACGGACAGGAGAATCAGCCCCAGCATTTT. Translation gives CAWGHGQENQPQHF.

The V gene is TRBV29-1, the J gene TRBJ1-1, with D perhaps matching TRBD1 (5 bases). Trimming removed 7 bases from V and 3 bases from J, with 6 bases in between. Germline assignment: CDR1 SQVTM and CDR2 ANQGSEA. The CDR3 totals 10 residues. Here the CDR3 reads CSGRDTEAFF. As DNA, the CDR3 is TGCAGCGGCAGGGACACTGAAGCTTTCTTT.

The chain is built from TRBV27 and TRBJ2-3; D ambiguous. The germline gives CDR1 MNHEY, CDR2 SMNVEV (reference sequence). This CDR3 has 14 residues. Deletions cut 8 bases from V and 0 bases from J, with 12 bases between. As DNA, the CDR3 is TGTGCCAGCGGGCCAGCGAAAAGCACAGATACGCAGTATTTT. Residues: CASGPAKSTDTQYF.

This clone was counted between two and nine times. V is TRBV4-2 and J is TRBJ1-2; D gene unclear. CDR3 size: 14 residues. V lost 0 bases and J 9 bases, leaving 14 bases between the germline ends. Germline loops: CDR1 LGHNA, CDR2 YNFKEQ. CDR3: CASSQDDAAKSYTF. Here the CDR3 DNA reads TGTGCCAGCAGCCAAGATGACGCGGCTAAGAGCTACACCTTC.

The sample holds a few counts of this clone. This chain links TRBV7-9 with TRBJ1-1; D uncertain. The V end lost 4 bases, the J end lost 0 bases, and 12 bases lay between the germline ends. Germline lookup yields CDR1 SEHNR and CDR2 FQNEAQ (reference sequence). The CDR3 covers 15 residues. The CDR3 region has the DNA TGTGCCAGCAGCTCCAGGAGAGGGCTGAACACTGAAGCTTTCTTT. It encodes CASSSRRGLNTEAFF.

The CDR3 here is CASSLTGTGVFSSIQYF. DNA of the CDR3: TGTGCCAGCAGCCTTACCGGGACAGGGGTGTTTTCGAGCATTCAGTACTTC. The rearrangement joins TRBV2 to TRBJ2-4, with 10 bases identical to TRBD1. V was clipped by 6 bases and J by 9 bases; unmatched bases: 17. The CDR3 length is 17 residues. The germline V gene has CDR1 SNHLY and CDR2 FYNNEI.

This clone came up once. V gene TRBV20-1 combines with J gene TRBJ2-5, with D maybe TRBD1 (5 bases). The CDR3 spans 11 residues. The V end was cut by 6 bases, the J end by 7 bases, with 12 bases between. Per germline, CDR1 DFQATT and CDR2 SNEGSKA (reference sequence). The DNA for the CDR3 is TGCAGTGCATACGGGCAGGGGACCCAGTACTTC. It is translated as CSAYGQGTQYF.

Concerning this clone itself: Other DNA variants within this sample encode the same CDR3. The chain has TRBV6-5 and TRBJ2-5; maybe TRBD2 (6 bases). The CDR3 is 14 residues long. V lost 0 bases and J lost 5, with 10 bases in between. Germline-derived CDR1 and CDR2 are MNHEY and SVGAGI. The CDR3 protein is CASSYSGGGETQYF. The DNA for the CDR3 is TGTGCCAGCAGTTACTCGGGTGGAGGGGAGACCCAGTACTTC.

The CDR3 sequence: CASSLWPTSGGLEDTQYF. In DNA, the CDR3 is TGCGCCAGCAGCCTTTGGCCGACTAGCGGGGGGCTCGAAGATACGCAGTATTTT. The genes are TRBV4-1 and TRBJ2-3, with 13 bases identical to TRBD2. The trim removed 4 bases at V and 5 bases at J, leaving 12 bases unmatched. Germline-derived CDR1 and CDR2 are MGHRA and YSYEKL. The CDR3 sequence is 18 residues long.

J is TRBJ1-1 and V is TRBV27; D gene unclear. The CDR3 spans 13 residues. CDR1 MNHEY and CDR2 SMNVEV come from the germline V gene (reference sequence). V lost 3 bases to trimming and J lost 0 bases, with 5 bases between them. This CDR3 is CASSFSMNTEAFF. CDR3 DNA: TGTGCCAGCAGTTTCTCCATGAACACTGAAGCTTTCTTT.

The chain joins TRBV28 to TRBJ1-5; D is possibly TRBD1 (6 bases). Germline V gives CDR1 MDHEN, CDR2 SYDVKM. The V gene lost 6 bases and the J gene lost 7 bases, with 16 bases spanning the gap. The CDR3 length is 14 residues. The CDR3 here is CASRETGYGQPQHF. For the CDR3, the DNA is TGTGCCAGCAGAGAAACAGGGTATGGACAGCCCCAGCATTTT.

The gene calls are TRBV6-6 and TRBJ1-1; unclear D gene. Germline CDR1 is MNHNY and CDR2 is SVGAGI (reference sequence). The V end lost 11 bases, the J end lost 11 bases, and 12 bases lay between the germline ends. The CDR3 has 9 amino acids. The DNA for the CDR3 is TGTGCCGCCGAAAAGGCGGCTTTCTTT. The encoded protein is CAAEKAAFF.

This clone occurred once. The CDR3 loop is CASSYGPEAFF. The DNA of the CDR3 is TGTGCCAGCAGTTACGGGCCTGAAGCTTTCTTT. The rearrangement links TRBV6-5 to TRBJ1-1; D gene ambiguous. Looked up from germline, CDR1 is MNHEY and CDR2 is SVGAGI. Between the trimmed V and J ends, which lost 2 bases and 6 bases, there was a span of 4 bases. The CDR3 totals 11 residues.

The chain carries TRBV5-1 and TRBJ2-5; D is uncertain. CDR1 SGHRS and CDR2 YFSETQ come from the germline V gene. Trimming shortened V by 4 bases and J by 5 bases, and 12 bases separated the two germline ends. This CDR3 is built from 13 residues. The CDR3 DNA sequence: TGCGCCAGCAGCCCCCAGAGTTCTGAGACCCAGTACTTC. Translating gives CASSPQSSETQYF.

The V and J genes are TRBV7-2 and TRBJ1-4; the D is unclear. V lost 1 base and J lost 0, with 12 bases in between. CDR1 and CDR2 (germline): SGHTA, FQGNSA. The CDR3 consists of 17 residues. As DNA, the CDR3 is TGTGCCAGCAGCTTAGGCCACAGAGCCTCAACTAATGAAAAACTGTTTTTT. Protein: CASSLGHRASTNEKLFF. The full variable domain, in which reference TRBV7-2 and TRBJ1-4 provide the parts outside the CDR3, is GAGVSQSPSNKVTEKGKDVELRCDPISGHTALYWYRQSLGQGLEFLIYFQGNSAPDKSGLPSDRFSAERTGGSVSTLTIQRTQQEDSAVYLCASSLGHRASTNEKLFFGSGTQLSVL.

The genes are TRBV7-2 and TRBJ2-3; D remains ambiguous. V lost 5 bases and J 0 bases, leaving 9 bases between the germline ends. CDR1 SGHTA and CDR2 FQGNSA come from the germline V gene. CDR3 length: 14 residues. The CDR3 protein is CASSEETSTDTQYF. As DNA, the CDR3 is TGTGCCAGCAGCGAGGAGACTAGCACAGATACGCAGTATTTT. The full variable domain, its missing parts supplied by reference TRBV7-2 and TRBJ2-3, is GAGVSQSPSNKVTEKGKDVELRCDPISGHTALYWYRQSLGQGLEFLIYFQGNSAPDKSGLPSDRFSAERTGGSVSTLTIQRTQQEDSAVYLCASSEETSTDTQYFGPGTRLTVL.